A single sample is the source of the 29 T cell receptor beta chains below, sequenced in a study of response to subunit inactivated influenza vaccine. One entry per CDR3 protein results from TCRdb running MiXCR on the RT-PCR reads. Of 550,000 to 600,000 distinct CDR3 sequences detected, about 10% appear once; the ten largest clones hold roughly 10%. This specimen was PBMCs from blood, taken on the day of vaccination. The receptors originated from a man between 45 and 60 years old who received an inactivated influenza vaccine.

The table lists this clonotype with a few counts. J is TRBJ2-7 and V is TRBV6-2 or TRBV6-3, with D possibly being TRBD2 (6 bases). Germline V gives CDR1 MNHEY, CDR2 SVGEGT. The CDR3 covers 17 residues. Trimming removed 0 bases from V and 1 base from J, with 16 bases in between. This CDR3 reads CASSYSRGTANSYEQYF. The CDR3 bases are TGTGCCAGCAGTTACTCGCGTGGGACTGCCAATTCCTACGAGCAGTACTTC.

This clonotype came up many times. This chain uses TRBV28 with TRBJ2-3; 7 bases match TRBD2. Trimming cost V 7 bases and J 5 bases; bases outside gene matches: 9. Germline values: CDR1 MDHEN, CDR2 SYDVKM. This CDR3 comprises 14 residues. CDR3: CASTLWGGRDTQYF. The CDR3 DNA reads TGTGCCAGCACCCTCTGGGGGGGGAGAGATACGCAGTATTTT.

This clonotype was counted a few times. The CDR3 loop reads CASSYRTLAGDRTDTQYF. The CDR3 DNA reads TGTGCCAGCAGTTACCGAACCCTAGCGGGGGATCGCACAGATACGCAGTATTTT. This chain uses TRBV6-5 with TRBJ2-3; TRBD2 aligns across 10 bases. The V and J ends lost 2 bases and 1 base, in that order; junction bases with no gene match: 9. Germline values: CDR1 MNHEY, CDR2 SVGAGI. The CDR3 length is 18 residues.

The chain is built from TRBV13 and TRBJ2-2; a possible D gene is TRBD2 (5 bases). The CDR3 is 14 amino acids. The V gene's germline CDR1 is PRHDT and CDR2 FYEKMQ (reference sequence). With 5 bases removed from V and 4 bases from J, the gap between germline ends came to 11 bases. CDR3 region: CASSLLLVTGELFF. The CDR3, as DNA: TGTGCCAGCAGCCTCTTACTAGTCACCGGGGAGCTGTTTTTT.

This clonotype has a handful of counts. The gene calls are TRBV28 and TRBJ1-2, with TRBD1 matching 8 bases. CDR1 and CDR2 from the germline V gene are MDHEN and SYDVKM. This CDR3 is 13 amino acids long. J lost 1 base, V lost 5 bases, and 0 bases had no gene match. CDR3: CASSGQGNYGYTF. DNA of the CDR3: TGTGCCAGCAGTGGACAGGGTAACTATGGCTACACCTTC.

The CDR3 bases are TGTGCCAGCAGCCTCCCGGACATGACCTTCTCCTACGAGCAGTACTTC. Translation: CASSLPDMTFSYEQYF. The chain links TRBV5-6 to TRBJ2-7; a possible D gene is TRBD1 (5 bases). V lost 4 bases to trimming and J lost 0 bases, with 17 bases between them. Germline loops: CDR1 SGHDT, CDR2 YYEEEE. The CDR3 length is 16 residues.

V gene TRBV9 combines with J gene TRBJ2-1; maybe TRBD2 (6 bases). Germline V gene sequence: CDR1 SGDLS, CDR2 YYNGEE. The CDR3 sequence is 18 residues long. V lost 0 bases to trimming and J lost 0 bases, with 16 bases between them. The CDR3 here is CASSVGFSGGASYNEQFF. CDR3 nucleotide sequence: TGTGCCAGCAGCGTAGGATTTTCCGGAGGGGCCTCCTACAATGAGCAGTTCTTC.

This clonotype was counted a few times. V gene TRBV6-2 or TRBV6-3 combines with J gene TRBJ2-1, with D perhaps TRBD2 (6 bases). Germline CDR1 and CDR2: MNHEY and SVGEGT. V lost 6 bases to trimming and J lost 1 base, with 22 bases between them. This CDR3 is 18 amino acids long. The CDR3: CASRPHRLVAGSYNEQFF. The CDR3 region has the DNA TGTGCCAGCAGGCCCCATAGACTAGTTGCTGGGTCCTACAATGAGCAGTTCTTC.

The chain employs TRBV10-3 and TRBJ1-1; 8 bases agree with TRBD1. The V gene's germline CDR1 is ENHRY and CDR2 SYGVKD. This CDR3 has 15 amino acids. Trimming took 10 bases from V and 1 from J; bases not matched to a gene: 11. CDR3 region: CATAQGARRNTEAFF. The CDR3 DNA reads TGTGCCACCGCGCAGGGGGCACGAAGGAACACTGAAGCTTTCTTT.

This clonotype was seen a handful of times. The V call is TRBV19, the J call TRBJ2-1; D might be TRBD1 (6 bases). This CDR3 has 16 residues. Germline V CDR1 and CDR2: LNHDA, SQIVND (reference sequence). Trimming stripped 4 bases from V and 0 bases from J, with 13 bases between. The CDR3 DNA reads TGTGCCAGTAGTACAGAAGGACAGAGCTCCTACAATGAGCAGTTCTTC. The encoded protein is CASSTEGQSSYNEQFF.

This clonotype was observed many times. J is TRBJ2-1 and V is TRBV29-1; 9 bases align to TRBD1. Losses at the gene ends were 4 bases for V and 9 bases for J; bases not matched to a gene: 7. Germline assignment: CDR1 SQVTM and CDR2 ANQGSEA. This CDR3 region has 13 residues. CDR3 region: CSVGGQGGGEQFF. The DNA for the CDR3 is TGCAGCGTTGGGGGACAGGGAGGGGGTGAGCAGTTCTTC.

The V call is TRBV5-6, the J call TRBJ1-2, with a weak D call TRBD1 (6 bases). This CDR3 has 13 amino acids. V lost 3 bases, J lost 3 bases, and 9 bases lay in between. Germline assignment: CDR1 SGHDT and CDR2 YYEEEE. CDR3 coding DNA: TGTGCCAGCAGCTACGGACAGCACTATGGCTACACCTTC. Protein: CASSYGQHYGYTF.

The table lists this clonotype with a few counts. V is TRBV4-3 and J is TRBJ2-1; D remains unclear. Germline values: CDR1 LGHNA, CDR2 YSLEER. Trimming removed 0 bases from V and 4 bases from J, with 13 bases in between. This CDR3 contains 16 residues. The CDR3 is CASSQDISGLYNEQFF. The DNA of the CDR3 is TGCGCCAGCAGCCAAGACATCAGTGGATTATACAATGAGCAGTTCTTC.

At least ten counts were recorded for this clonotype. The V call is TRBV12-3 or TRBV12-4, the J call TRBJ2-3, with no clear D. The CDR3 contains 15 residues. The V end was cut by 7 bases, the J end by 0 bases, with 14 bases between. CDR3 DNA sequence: TGTGCCAGCACCTACGACCGATTGAGCACAGATACGCAGTATTTT. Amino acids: CASTYDRLSTDTQYF.

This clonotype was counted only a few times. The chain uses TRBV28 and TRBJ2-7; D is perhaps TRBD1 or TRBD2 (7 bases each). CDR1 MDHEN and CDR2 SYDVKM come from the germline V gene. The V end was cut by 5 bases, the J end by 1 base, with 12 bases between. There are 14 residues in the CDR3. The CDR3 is CASSHQGGSYEQYF. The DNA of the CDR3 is TGTGCCAGCAGTCATCAGGGGGGGTCCTACGAGCAGTACTTC.

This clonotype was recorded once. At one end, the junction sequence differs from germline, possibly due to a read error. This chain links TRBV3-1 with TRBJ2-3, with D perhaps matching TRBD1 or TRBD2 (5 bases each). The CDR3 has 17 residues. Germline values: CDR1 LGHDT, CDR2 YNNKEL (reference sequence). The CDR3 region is CACSQDGRGVSTDTQYF. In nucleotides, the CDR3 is TGTGCCTGCAGCCAAGATGGTCGAGGGGTTAGCACAGATACGCAGTATTTT.

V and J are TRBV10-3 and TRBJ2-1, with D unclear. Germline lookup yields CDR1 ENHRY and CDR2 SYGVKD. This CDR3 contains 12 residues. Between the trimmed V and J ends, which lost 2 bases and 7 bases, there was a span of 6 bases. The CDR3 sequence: CAISEEGNEQFF. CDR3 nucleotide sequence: TGTGCCATCAGTGAGGAAGGGAATGAGCAGTTCTTC.

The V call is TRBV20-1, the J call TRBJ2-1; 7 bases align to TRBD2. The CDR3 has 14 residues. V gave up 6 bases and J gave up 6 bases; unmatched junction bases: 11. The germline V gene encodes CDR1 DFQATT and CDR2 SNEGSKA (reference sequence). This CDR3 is CSAAGRPSLNEQFF. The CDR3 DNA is TGCAGTGCGGCCGGGAGGCCTAGCCTCAATGAGCAGTTCTTC.

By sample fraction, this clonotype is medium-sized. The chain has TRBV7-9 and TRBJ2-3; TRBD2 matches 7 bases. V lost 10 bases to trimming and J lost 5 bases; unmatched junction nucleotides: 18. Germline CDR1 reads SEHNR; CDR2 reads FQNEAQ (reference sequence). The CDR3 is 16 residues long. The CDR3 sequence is CATQGAGRVVGDTQYF. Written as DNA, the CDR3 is TGTGCCACCCAGGGAGCGGGAAGAGTGGTGGGAGATACGCAGTATTTT.

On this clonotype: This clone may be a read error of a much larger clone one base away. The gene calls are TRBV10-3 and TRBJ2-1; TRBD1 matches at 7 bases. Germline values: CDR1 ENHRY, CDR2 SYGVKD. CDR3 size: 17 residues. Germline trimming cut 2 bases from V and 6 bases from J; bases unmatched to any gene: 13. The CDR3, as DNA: TGTGCCATCAGTGAGGCCCGACAGGGCTTGGGGAGCAATGAGCAGTTCTTC. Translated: CAISEARQGLGSNEQFF.

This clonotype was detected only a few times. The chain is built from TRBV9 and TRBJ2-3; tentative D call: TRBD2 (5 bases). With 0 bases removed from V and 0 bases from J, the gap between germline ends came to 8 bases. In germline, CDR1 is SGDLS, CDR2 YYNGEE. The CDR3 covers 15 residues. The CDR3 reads CASSVGETSTDTQYF. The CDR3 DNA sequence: TGTGCCAGCAGCGTAGGGGAGACAAGCACAGATACGCAGTATTTT. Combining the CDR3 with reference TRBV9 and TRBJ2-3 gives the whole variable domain DSGVTQTPKHLITATGQRVTLRCSPRSGDLSVYWYQQSLDQGLQFLIQYYNGEERAKGNILERFSAQQFPDLHSELNLSSLELGDSALYFCASSVGETSTDTQYFGPGTRLTVL.

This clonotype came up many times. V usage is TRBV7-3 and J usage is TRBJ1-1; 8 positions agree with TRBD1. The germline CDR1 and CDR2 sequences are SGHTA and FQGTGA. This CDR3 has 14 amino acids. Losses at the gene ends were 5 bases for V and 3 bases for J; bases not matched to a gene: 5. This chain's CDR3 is CASSKQGGDTEAFF. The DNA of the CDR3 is TGTGCCAGCAGCAAACAGGGGGGGGACACTGAAGCTTTCTTT. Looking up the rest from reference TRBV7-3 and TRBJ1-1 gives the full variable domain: GAGVSQTPSNKVTEKGKYVELRCDPISGHTALYWYRQSLGQGPEFLIYFQGTGAADDSGLPNDRFFAVRPEGSVSTLKIQRTERGDSAVYLCASSKQGGDTEAFFGQGTRLTVV.

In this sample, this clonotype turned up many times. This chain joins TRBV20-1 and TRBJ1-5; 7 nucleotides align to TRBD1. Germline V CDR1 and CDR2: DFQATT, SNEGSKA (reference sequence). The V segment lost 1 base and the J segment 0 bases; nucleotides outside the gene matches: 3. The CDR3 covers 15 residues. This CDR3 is CSARVGTDSNQPQHF. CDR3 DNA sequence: TGCAGTGCTAGAGTCGGGACAGATAGCAATCAGCCCCAGCATTTT.

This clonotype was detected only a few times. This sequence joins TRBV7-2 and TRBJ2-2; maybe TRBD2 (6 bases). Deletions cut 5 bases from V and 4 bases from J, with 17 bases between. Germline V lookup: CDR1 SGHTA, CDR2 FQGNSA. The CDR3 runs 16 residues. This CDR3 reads CASSSLGGAVTGELFF. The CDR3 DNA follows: TGTGCCAGCAGCAGCTTAGGAGGGGCGGTCACCGGGGAGCTGTTTTTT.

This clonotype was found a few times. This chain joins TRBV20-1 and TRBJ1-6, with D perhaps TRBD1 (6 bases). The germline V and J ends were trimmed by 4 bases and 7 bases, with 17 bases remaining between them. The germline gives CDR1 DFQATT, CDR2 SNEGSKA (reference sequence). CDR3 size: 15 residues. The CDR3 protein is CSANTGGAWNSPLHF. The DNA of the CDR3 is TGCAGTGCTAACACGGGGGGCGCGTGGAATTCACCCCTCCACTTT.

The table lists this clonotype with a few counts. The CDR3 loop is CATSEVDLNYGYTF. The DNA for the CDR3 is TGTGCCACCAGTGAGGTTGACCTTAACTATGGCTACACCTTC. This chain links TRBV24-1 with TRBJ1-2; D gene ambiguous. The CDR3 length is 14 residues. Germline CDR1 is KGHDR and CDR2 is SFDVKD. Between the trimmed V and J ends, which lost 4 bases and 1 base, there was a span of 9 bases.

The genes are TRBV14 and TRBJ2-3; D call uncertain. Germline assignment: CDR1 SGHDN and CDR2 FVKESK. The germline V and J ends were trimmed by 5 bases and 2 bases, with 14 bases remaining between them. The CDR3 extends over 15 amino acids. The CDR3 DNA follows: TGTGCCAGCAGCTCCGACAAGCCGCTCACAGATACGCAGTATTTT. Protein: CASSSDKPLTDTQYF.

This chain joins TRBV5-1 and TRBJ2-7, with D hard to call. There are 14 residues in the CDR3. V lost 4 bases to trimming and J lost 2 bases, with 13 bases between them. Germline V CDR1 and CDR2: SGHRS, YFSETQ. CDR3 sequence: CASSRATETYEQYF. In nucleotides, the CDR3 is TGCGCCAGCAGCCGAGCGACGGAAACCTACGAGCAGTACTTC.

CDR3 coding DNA: TGTGCCAGCAGCCCCTCCGTGTTTGGCAAAAACATTCAGTACTTC. Protein: CASSPSVFGKNIQYF. The chain joins TRBV7-2 to TRBJ2-4, with D unresolved. Germline V gene lookup returns CDR1 SGHTA and CDR2 FQGNSA. The germline V and J ends were trimmed by 5 bases and 3 bases, with 14 bases remaining between them. This CDR3 contains 15 residues.